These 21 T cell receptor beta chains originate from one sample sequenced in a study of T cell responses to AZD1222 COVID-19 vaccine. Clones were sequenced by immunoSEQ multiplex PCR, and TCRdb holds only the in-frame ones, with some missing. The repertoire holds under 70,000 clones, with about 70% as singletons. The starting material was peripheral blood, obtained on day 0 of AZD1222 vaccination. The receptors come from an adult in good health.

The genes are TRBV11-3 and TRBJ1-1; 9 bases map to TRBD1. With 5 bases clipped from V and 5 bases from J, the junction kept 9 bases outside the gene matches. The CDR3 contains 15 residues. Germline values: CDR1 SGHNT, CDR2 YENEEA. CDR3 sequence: CASSPGQGKATEAFF. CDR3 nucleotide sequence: TGTGCCAGCAGCCCGGGACAGGGTAAGGCAACTGAAGCTTTCTTT.

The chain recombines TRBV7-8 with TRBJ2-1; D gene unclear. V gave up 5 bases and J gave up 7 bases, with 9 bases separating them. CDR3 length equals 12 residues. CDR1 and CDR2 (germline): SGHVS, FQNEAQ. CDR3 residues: CASSPDSNEQFF. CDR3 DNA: TGTGCCAGCAGCCCCGACTCTAATGAGCAGTTCTTC.

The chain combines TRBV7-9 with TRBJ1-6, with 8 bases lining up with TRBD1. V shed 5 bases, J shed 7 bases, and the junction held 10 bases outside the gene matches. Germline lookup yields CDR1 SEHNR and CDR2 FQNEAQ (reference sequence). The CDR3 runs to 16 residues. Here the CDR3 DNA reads TGTGCCAGCAGCACGGAAAGGACAGGGATGAATTCACCCCTCCACTTT. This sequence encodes CASSTERTGMNSPLHF.

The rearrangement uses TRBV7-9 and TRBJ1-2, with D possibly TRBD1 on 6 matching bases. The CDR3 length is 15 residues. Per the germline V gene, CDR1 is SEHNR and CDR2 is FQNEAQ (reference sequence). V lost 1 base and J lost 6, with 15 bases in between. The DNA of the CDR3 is TGTGCCAGCAGCTTAGGGGGGCCCGGCACTAATGGCTACACCTTC. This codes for CASSLGGPGTNGYTF.

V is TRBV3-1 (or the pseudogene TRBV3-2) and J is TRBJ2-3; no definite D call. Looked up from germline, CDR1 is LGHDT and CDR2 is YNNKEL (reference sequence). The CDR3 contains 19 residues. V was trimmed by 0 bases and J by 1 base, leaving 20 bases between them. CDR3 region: CASSQDWQEIGTGTDTQYF. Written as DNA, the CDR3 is TGTGCCAGCAGCCAAGATTGGCAGGAGATCGGTACTGGCACAGATACGCAGTATTTT.

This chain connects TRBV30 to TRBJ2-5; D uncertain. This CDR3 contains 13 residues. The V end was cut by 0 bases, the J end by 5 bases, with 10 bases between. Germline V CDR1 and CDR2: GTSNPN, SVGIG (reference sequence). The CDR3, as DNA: TGTGCCTGGAGTGTTGGTCTTCCGGAGACCCAGTACTTC. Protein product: CAWSVGLPETQYF.

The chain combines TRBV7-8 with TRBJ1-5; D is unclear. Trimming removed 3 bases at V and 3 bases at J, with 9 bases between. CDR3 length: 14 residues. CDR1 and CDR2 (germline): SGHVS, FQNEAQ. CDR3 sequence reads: CASSFGSVNQPQHF. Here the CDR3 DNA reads TGTGCCAGCAGCTTCGGGTCAGTCAATCAGCCCCAGCATTTT.

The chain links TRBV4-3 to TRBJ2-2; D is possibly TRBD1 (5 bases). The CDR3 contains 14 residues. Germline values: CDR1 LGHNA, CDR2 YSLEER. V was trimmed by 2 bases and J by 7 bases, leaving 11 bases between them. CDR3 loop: CASSQFWGGGELFF. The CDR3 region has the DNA TGCGCCAGCAGCCAATTCTGGGGCGGCGGGGAGCTGTTTTTT.

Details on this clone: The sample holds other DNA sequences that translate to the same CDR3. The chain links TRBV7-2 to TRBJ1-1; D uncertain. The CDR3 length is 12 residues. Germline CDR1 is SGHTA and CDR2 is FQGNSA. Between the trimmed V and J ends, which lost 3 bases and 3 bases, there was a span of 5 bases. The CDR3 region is CASSFADTEAFF. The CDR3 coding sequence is TGTGCCAGCAGCTTCGCGGACACTGAAGCTTTCTTT.

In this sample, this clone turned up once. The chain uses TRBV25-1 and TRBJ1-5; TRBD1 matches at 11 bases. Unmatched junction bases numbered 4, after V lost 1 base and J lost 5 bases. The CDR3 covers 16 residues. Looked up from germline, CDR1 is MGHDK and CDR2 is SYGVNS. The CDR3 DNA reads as TGTGCCAGCAGTGAATCAGGACAGGGGGCCCATCAGCCCCAGCATTTT. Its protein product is CASSESGQGAHQPQHF.

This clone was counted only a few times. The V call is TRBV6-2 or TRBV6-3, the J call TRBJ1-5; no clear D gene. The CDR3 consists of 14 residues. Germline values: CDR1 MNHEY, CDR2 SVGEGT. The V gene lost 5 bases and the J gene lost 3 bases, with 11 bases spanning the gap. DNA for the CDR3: TGTGCCAGCAGTACGCACAGATTCAATCAGCCCCAGCATTTT. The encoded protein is CASSTHRFNQPQHF.

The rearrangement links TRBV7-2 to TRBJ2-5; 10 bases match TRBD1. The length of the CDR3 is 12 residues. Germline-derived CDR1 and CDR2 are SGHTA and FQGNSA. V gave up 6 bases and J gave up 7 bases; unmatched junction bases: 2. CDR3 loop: CASSWTGGTQYF. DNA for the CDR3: TGTGCCAGCAGTTGGACAGGGGGGACCCAGTACTTC.

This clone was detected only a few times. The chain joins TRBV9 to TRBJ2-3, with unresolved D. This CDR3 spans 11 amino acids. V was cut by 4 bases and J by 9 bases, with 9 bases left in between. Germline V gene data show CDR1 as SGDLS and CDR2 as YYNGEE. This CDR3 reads CASSPWYTQYF. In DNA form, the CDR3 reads TGTGCCAGCAGCCCCTGGTACACGCAGTATTTT.

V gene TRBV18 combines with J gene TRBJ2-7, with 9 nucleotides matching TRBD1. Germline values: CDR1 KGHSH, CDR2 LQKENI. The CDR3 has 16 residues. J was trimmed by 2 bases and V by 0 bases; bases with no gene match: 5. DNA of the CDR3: TGTGCCAGCTCACCACCCGGGACAGGGATGGCCTACGAGCAGTACTTC. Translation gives CASSPPGTGMAYEQYF.

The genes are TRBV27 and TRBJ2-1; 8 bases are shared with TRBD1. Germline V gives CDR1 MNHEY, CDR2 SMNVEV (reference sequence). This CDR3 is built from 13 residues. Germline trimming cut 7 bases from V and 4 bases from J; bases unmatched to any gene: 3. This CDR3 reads CASNTGGYNEQFF. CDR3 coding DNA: TGTGCCAGCAACACAGGGGGTTACAATGAGCAGTTCTTC.

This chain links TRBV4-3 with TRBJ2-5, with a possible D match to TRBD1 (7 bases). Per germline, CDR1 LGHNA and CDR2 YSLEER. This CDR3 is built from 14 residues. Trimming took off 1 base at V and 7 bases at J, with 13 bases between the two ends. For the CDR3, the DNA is TGCGCCAGCAGCCAAGTCCGACAGGGAGGGACCCAGTACTTC. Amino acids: CASSQVRQGGTQYF.

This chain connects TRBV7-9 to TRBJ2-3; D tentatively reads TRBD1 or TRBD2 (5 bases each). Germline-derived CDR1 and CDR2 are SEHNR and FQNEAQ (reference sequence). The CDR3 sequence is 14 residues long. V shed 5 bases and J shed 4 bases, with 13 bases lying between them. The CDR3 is CASSGEGRPDTQYF. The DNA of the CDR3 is TGTGCCAGCAGCGGAGAGGGGAGACCAGATACGCAGTATTTT.

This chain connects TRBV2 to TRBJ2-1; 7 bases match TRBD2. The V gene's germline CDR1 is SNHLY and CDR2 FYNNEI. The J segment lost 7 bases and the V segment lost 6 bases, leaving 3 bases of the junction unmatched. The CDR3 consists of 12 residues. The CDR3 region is CASRFGGNEQFF. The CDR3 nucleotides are TGTGCCAGCAGATTCGGGGGGAATGAGCAGTTCTTC. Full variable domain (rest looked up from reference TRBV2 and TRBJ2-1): EPEVTQTPSHQVTQMGQEVILRCVPISNHLYFYWYRQILGQKVEFLVSFYNNEISEKSEIFDDQFSVERPDGSNFTLKIRSTKLEDSAMYFCASRFGGNEQFFGPGTRLTVL.

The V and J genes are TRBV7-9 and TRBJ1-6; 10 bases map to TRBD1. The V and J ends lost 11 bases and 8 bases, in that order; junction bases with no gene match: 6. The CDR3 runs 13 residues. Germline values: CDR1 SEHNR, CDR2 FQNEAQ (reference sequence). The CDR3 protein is CAAFGQGDSPLHF. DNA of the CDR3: TGTGCCGCGTTTGGACAGGGGGATTCACCCCTCCACTTT.

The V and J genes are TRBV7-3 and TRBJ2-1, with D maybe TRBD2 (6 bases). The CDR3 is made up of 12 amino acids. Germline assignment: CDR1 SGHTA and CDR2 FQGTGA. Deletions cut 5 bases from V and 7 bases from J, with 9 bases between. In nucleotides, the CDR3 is TGTGCCAGCAGCCCAGGGAGGAATGAGCAGTTCTTC. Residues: CASSPGRNEQFF. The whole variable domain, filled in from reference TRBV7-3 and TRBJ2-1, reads GAGVSQTPSNKVTEKGKYVELRCDPISGHTALYWYRQSLGQGPEFLIYFQGTGAADDSGLPNDRFFAVRPEGSVSTLKIQRTERGDSAVYLCASSPGRNEQFFGPGTRLTVL.

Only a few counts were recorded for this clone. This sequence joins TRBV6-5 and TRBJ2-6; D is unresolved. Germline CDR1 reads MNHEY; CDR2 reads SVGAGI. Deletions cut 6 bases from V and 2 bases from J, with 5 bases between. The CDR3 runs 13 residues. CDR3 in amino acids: CASRAAGANVLTF. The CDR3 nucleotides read TGTGCCAGCAGGGCAGCTGGGGCCAACGTCCTGACTTTC.